This T cell receptor (beta chain) is drawn from a study of human T cells and chemical hapten exposure. After removal of 0 bases from V and 2 bases from J, the junction contained 3 bases not matched to a gene. The CDR3 has 15 amino acids. CDR1 and CDR2 from the germline V gene are MNHEY and SVGAGI. This clonotype appeared many times. Antigen specificity is unknown. TCRdb called the RACE reads again in MiXCR, with one record for every CDR3 protein. The sample yields tens of thousands of distinct CDR3 sequences, about 9.4% seen once. Overall study results and limits: The study found that DPC sensitization did not change TCRs above 1 in 1000 frequency.

The time point denotes: patch test 1, 2 weeks after DPC sensitization. The treatment denotes: therapeutic diphenylcyclopropenone sensitization with weekly scalp DPC. Suited to DPC and affected by alopecia, the donors ranged from 18 to 70 years old. V gene TRBV6-5 combines with J gene TRBJ2-7; 8 bases fit TRBD1. The sequence came from a woman aged 45-60 years with alopecia areata. Some clones in this sample may be carry-over from other donors' samples. The input for sequencing was whole blood, taken in connection with sensitization to the hapten diphenylcyclopropenone (DPC). CDR3 nucleotide sequence: TGTGCCAGCAGTTACTCCGGGACAGGTCCCTACGAGCAGTACTTC. This gives the protein CASSYSGTGPYEQYF.